This TCR beta chain was captured in a study of OX40 agonist ivuxolimab in advanced cancers. Study-wide results and limits: Within 6 weeks, CD4+ and CD8+ blood T cells expanded clonally at 0.1 to 3.0 mg/kg.

Method: immunoSEQ multiplex PCR; TCRdb's copy keeps in-frame clones and lacks some. Of roughly 70,000 clones in the sample, 80% to 85% are singletons; the top ten hold around 6.7%. Points on this clone: Its target is not known.

V lost 5 bases, J lost 1 base, and 13 bases lay in between. The germline gives CDR1 SEHNR, CDR2 FQNEAQ (reference sequence). This CDR3 is 15 amino acids long. This specimen was CD4+ or CD8+ T cells sorted from blood, taken in a trial of the OX40 agonist ivuxolimab. The rearrangement links TRBV7-9 to TRBJ2-3; D is perhaps TRBD1 (5 bases). This clonotype originated in an adult with an advanced solid tumor such as melanoma, head and neck, liver or kidney cancer. The CDR3 reads CASSTDGRGTDTQYF. The CDR3, as DNA: TGTGCCAGCAGCACGGACGGCAGGGGCACAGATACGCAGTATTTT.